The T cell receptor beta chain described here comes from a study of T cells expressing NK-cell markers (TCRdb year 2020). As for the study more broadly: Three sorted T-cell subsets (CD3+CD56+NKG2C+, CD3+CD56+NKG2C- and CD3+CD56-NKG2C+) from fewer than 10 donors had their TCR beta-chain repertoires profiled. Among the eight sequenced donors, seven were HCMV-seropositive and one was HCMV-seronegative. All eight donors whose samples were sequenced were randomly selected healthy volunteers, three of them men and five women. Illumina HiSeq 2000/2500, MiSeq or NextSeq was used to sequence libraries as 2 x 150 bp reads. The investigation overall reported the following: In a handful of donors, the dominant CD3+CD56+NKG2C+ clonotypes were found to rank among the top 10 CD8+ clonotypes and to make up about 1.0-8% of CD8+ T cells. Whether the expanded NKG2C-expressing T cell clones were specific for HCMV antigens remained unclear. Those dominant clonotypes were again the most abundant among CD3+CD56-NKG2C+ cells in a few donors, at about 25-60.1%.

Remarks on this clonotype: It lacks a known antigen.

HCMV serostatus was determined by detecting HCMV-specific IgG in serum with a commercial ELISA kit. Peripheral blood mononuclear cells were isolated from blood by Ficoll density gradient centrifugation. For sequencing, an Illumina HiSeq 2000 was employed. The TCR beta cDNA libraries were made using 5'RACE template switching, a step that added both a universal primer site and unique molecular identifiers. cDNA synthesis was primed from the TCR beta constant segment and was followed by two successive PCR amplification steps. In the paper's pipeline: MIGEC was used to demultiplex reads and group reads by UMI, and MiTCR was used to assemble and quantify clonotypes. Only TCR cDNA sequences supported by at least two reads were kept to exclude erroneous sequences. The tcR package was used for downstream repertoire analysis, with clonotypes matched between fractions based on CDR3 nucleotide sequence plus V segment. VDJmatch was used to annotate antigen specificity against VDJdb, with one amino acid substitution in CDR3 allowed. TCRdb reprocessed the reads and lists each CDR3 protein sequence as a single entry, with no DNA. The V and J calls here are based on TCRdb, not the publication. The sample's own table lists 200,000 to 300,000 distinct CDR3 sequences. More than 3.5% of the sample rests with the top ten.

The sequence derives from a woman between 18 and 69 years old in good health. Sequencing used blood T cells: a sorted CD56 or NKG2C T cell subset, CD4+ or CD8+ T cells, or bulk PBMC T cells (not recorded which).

The CDR3 protein sequence reads: CASSFGAVGAFF. This receptor chain uses TRBV12-3 or TRBV12-4 and TRBJ1-1. From the cysteine through the phenylalanine, the CDR3 covers 12 amino acids. No DNA accompanies this entry.